The next 31 T cell receptor beta chains were all read from a single sample in a study of CXCR3-negative and CXCR3-positive naive CD8 T cells. Broader study findings: Relative to CXCR3-negative naive cells, CXCR3-positive naive cells had more hydrophobic TRB CDR3s.

Their cognate antigens are unknown. The TRB cDNA libraries were prepared by 5' RACE with UMI labels. TCRdb reprocessed the 5' RACE reads and reports one entry per CDR3 protein, with no DNA. This repertoire comprises roughly 120,000 distinct CDR3 sequences; its ten largest clones make up around 0.62%. Sequenced sample: naive CXCR3+ CD8+ T cells from blood. Stated subset: CD45RO-CCR7+CD27+CD95- naive CD8+ T cells expressing CXCR3 (TNR3+). The receptors were gathered from a human donor in good health. Some clones in this sample may be carry-over from other donors' samples.

The V and J genes are TRBV6-5 and TRBJ1-1. CDR1 and CDR2 from the germline V gene are MNHEY and SVGAGI. This CDR3 region has 13 residues. The CDR3: CASSTSGNTEAFF.

This chain uses TRBV7-6 with TRBJ2-1. CDR1 and CDR2 from the germline V gene are SGHVS and FNYEAQ. The CDR3 totals 14 residues. This chain's CDR3 is CASSSPNLYNEQFF.

This chain uses TRBV6-2 or TRBV6-3 with TRBJ2-1; TCRdb designates TRBD2, a call that cannot be tested without DNA. In germline, CDR1 is MNHEY, CDR2 SVGEGT. This CDR3 is 15 amino acids long. This CDR3 is CASSYRPSGYNEQFF.

The V gene is TRBV5-6, the J gene TRBJ2-3; TCRdb calls TRBD1, which cannot be checked without DNA. Germline assignment: CDR1 SGHDT and CDR2 YYEEEE. This CDR3 has 17 residues. CDR3 region: CASSFPQGAGSSLRQYF. Filled out from reference TRBV5-6 and TRBJ2-3, the complete variable domain reads DAGVTQSPTHLIKTRGQQVTLRCSPKSGHDTVSWYQQALGQGPQFIFQYYEEEERQRGNFPDRFSGHQFPNYSSELNVNALLLGDSALYLCASSFPQGAGSSLRQYFGPGTRLTVL.

The J gene is TRBJ2-3, the V gene TRBV12-3 or TRBV12-4. The CDR3 loop spans 12 amino acids. The chain's CDR3 is CASSGSTDTQYF.

The chain joins TRBV7-6 to TRBJ2-2. The CDR3 consists of 16 residues. Germline V CDR1 and CDR2: SGHVS, FNYEAQ. The CDR3 loop is CASSLETEWGTGELFF.

This rearrangement joins TRBV13 to TRBJ2-1; the D call from TCRdb, TRBD1, cannot be confirmed without DNA. The germline V gene encodes CDR1 PRHDT and CDR2 FYEKMQ (reference sequence). The CDR3 is 15 residues long. The CDR3 sequence is CASSSGQGVRNEQFF.

This sequence joins TRBV11-2 and TRBJ2-3; TCRdb's D call, TRBD2, is unchecked because there is no DNA. Germline V gives CDR1 SGHAT, CDR2 FQNNGV. The CDR3 consists of 16 residues. The CDR3 loop reads CASSSPLAAGADTQYF. The complete variable domain, with remaining parts taken from reference TRBV11-2 and TRBJ2-3, reads EAGVAQSPRYKIIEKRQSVAFWCNPISGHATLYWYQQILGQGPKLLIQFQNNGVVDDSQLPKDRFSAERLKGVDSTLKIQPAKLEDSAVYLCASSSPLAAGADTQYFGPGTRLTVL.

The rearrangement uses TRBV25-1 and TRBJ2-1; TCRdb returns TRBD1, unconfirmable since there is no DNA. The CDR3 runs 15 residues. CDR1 and CDR2 (germline): MGHDK, SYGVNS. This chain's CDR3 is CASSEADRIYNEQFF.

The chain carries TRBV13 and TRBJ1-3. CDR3 length: 14 amino acids. Per the germline V gene, CDR1 is PRHDT and CDR2 is FYEKMQ (reference sequence). This CDR3 reads CASSFRISGNTIYF.

The V and J genes are TRBV25-1 and TRBJ1-1; TCRdb indicates TRBD1, and absent DNA this call remains unverified. The CDR3 length is 14 residues. From germline, CDR1 is MGHDK and CDR2 SYGVNS. The CDR3 spells CASSVPGQGTEAFF.

This sequence joins TRBV27 and TRBJ2-7; TCRdb names TRBD2, which stays unverified in the absence of DNA. There are 15 residues in the CDR3. Germline V gives CDR1 MNHEY, CDR2 SMNVEV (reference sequence). CDR3 loop: CASSLSGHSSYEQYF.

The chain uses TRBV29-1 and TRBJ2-7; TCRdb's D gene call, TRBD1, goes unchecked for lack of DNA. Germline CDR1 and CDR2: SQVTM and ANQGSEA. The CDR3 contains 15 residues. This CDR3 is CSVEDQGATSYEQYF.

The chain's CDR3 is CASKSTGAANTGELFF. The V and J genes are TRBV23-1 and TRBJ2-2; TCRdb outputs TRBD1, but without DNA this stays unchecked. TRBV23-1 is identified as an open reading frame with a role that is uncertain. The CDR3 extends over 16 amino acids.

V gene TRBV27 combines with J gene TRBJ2-7; TCRdb's D call, TRBD1, is unchecked because there is no DNA. CDR1 is MNHEY, CDR2 SMNVEV, per germline (reference sequence). This CDR3 region has 15 residues. This CDR3 reads CASKNSGTATYEQYF.

This chain links TRBV9 with TRBJ2-7. Germline V gene data show CDR1 as SGDLS and CDR2 as YYNGEE. This CDR3 contains 13 residues. The CDR3 reads CASSVGPSYEQYF. The whole variable domain, filled in from reference TRBV9 and TRBJ2-7, reads DSGVTQTPKHLITATGQRVTLRCSPRSGDLSVYWYQQSLDQGLQFLIQYYNGEERAKGNILERFSAQQFPDLHSELNLSSLELGDSALYFCASSVGPSYEQYFGPGTRLTVT.

The V gene is TRBV20-1, the J gene TRBJ2-7; the D call of TRBD1 rests on TCRdb alone, since no DNA is present to check it. CDR1 DFQATT and CDR2 SNEGSKA come from the germline V gene (reference sequence). The CDR3 loop spans 17 amino acids. This CDR3 is CSARDLRGGDPIYEQYF.

This rearrangement joins TRBV28 to TRBJ2-7; the D gene TCRdb calls, TRBD1, cannot be checked with no DNA. In germline, CDR1 is MDHEN, CDR2 SYDVKM. The CDR3 totals 13 residues. This CDR3 is CASRLRGVIEQYF.

The V and J genes are TRBV4-3 and TRBJ2-3; checking the TCRdb D call of TRBD2 is not possible without DNA. The CDR3 covers 17 residues. Germline V CDR1 and CDR2: LGHNA, YSLEER. The CDR3 spells CASSQLSGGASTDTQYF.

The V and J genes are TRBV20-1 and TRBJ2-5; the TCRdb D gene call, TRBD2, has no DNA to confirm it. The CDR3 sequence is 14 residues long. Germline values: CDR1 DFQATT, CDR2 SNEGSKA (reference sequence). The CDR3 protein is CSAPGLAGQETQYF.

The chain links TRBV4-1 to TRBJ2-1; without DNA, the TCRdb call of TRBD2 cannot be checked. There are 14 residues in the CDR3. The germline CDR1 and CDR2 sequences are MGHRA and YSYEKL. CDR3: CASSQPVGPWGQFF.

The rearrangement links TRBV18 to TRBJ2-7; checking the TCRdb D call of TRBD2 is not possible without DNA. The V gene's germline CDR1 is KGHSH and CDR2 LQKENI. CDR3 length: 14 residues. The CDR3 sequence: CASSPSVSSYEQYF.

V usage is TRBV7-6 and J usage is TRBJ2-7. The CDR3 has 14 residues. Germline CDR1 SGHVS, CDR2 FNYEAQ. CDR3 amino acids: CASSSGGGSYEQYF.

The rearrangement uses TRBV7-8 and TRBJ2-3; checking the TCRdb D call of TRBD1 is not possible without DNA. CDR1 SGHVS and CDR2 FQNEAQ come from the germline V gene. This CDR3 spans 14 amino acids. CDR3: CASSLPGKGDTQYF.

This chain connects TRBV29-1 to TRBJ2-5. The CDR3 consists of 12 residues. Germline loops: CDR1 SQVTM, CDR2 ANQGSEA. The CDR3 loop reads CSVGGGQETQYF.

This CDR3 is CASSRTTSSISGELFF. The chain employs TRBV4-3 and TRBJ2-2; the TCRdb call, TRBD2, lacks DNA for checking. CDR1 and CDR2 (germline): LGHNA, YSLEER. This CDR3 region has 16 residues.

The chain uses TRBV15 and TRBJ1-5. Germline assignment: CDR1 LNHNV and CDR2 YYDKDF (reference sequence). CDR3 length: 13 amino acids. The chain's CDR3 is CATSRGTRDPQHF.

The chain recombines TRBV29-1 with TRBJ2-3. This CDR3 region has 13 residues. Germline V gives CDR1 SQVTM, CDR2 ANQGSEA. CDR3 loop: CSVVSGNTDTQYF.

The rearrangement uses TRBV7-9 and TRBJ2-2; absent DNA, TCRdb's TRBD2 call cannot be checked. Germline CDR1 reads SEHNR; CDR2 reads FQNEAQ (reference sequence). This CDR3 is built from 16 residues. The CDR3 sequence: CASSPTSGSNTGELFF.

The chain recombines TRBV6-2 or TRBV6-3 with TRBJ2-7; TCRdb returns TRBD2, unconfirmable since there is no DNA. The length of the CDR3 is 15 residues. Germline-derived CDR1 and CDR2 are MNHEY and SVGEGT. The CDR3 sequence is CASRPRGAGNYEQYF.

This chain joins TRBV2 and TRBJ2-7. Germline-derived CDR1 and CDR2 are SNHLY and FYNNEI. The CDR3 sequence is 14 residues long. CDR3 sequence: CASSETGFSYEQYF.